This T cell receptor (beta chain) was documented in a study of cytomegalovirus exposure and HLA in healthy donors. In germline, CDR1 is SGHRS, CDR2 YFSETQ. This CDR3 has 14 residues. V lost 5 bases and J lost 2, with 10 bases in between. The study ran its PCR with 60 Vbeta and 13 Jbeta primers. The assay was immunoSEQ multiplex PCR, and TCRdb's table has in-frame clones only and misses some. The repertoire consists of under 200,000 clones, with approximately 86% occurring once and the leading ten covering 1.1%. Regarding this clone: Its matching antigen is unknown.

Broader study findings: Relative to equally common others, HLA-associated TCR beta chains showed greater clonal expansion in a later analysis. Upon later analysis, TCR association rates were observed to vary by HLA locus, being highest for DRB1 and lowest for HLA-C.

Sample: PBMCs. The chain couples TRBV5-1 to TRBJ2-2; unclear D gene. This receptor was taken from a boy between 2 and 10 years old in good health and CMV-seronegative. CDR3 DNA sequence: TGCGCCAGCAGGCCCAGTTTAAACACCGGGGAGCTGTTTTTT. The encoded protein is CASRPSLNTGELFF.